What follows are 20 T cell receptor beta chains derived from one specimen sequenced in a study of blood T cell repertoires in COVID-19. Clones were read by immunoSEQ multiplex PCR, and TCRdb kept only the in-frame ones, dropping some. The sample contains roughly 260,000 clones, around 80% of which appear only once. Sequencing was performed on peripheral blood. Source of these receptors: a woman aged 40 to 50 with active or convalescent COVID-19.

The chain is built from TRBV2 and TRBJ1-5; a weak D match, TRBD1 (6 bases). V dropped 7 bases and J dropped 5 bases, with 18 bases sitting between them. This CDR3 comprises 15 residues. Germline assignment: CDR1 SNHLY and CDR2 FYNNEI. The CDR3 DNA sequence: TGTGCCAGCACTTTAGGGGACAAGACGGATCAGCCCCAGCATTTT. Protein: CASTLGDKTDQPQHF.

V is TRBV4-2 and J is TRBJ2-5; possible D gene TRBD2, 7 bases. CDR3 length: 15 amino acids. With 2 bases removed from V and 5 bases from J, the gap between germline ends came to 15 bases. CDR1 and CDR2 from the germline V gene are LGHNA and YNFKEQ. CDR3 loop: CASSQSGGWEETQYF. In DNA form, the CDR3 reads TGTGCCAGCAGCCAATCGGGGGGCTGGGAGGAGACCCAGTACTTC.

The V and J genes are TRBV29-1 and TRBJ2-4, with D uncertain. V was shortened by 4 bases and J by 2 bases, with 9 bases between the two germline ends. The CDR3 covers 13 residues. Germline CDR1 reads SQVTM; CDR2 reads ANQGSEA. The CDR3 loop reads CSVGSRSKNIQYF. In DNA, the CDR3 is TGCAGCGTTGGGTCTAGATCCAAAAACATTCAGTACTTC.

This rearrangement joins TRBV9 to TRBJ1-2; D not certain. Trimming cost V 0 bases and J 5 bases, with 11 bases left between them. CDR3 length equals 14 residues. CDR1 and CDR2 (germline): SGDLS, YYNGEE. The CDR3 sequence is CASSVGSTSYGYTF. CDR3 DNA: TGTGCCAGCAGCGTAGGTTCCACCAGTTATGGCTACACCTTC. The full variable domain, rest sourced from reference TRBV9 and TRBJ1-2, is DSGVTQTPKHLITATGQRVTLRCSPRSGDLSVYWYQQSLDQGLQFLIQYYNGEERAKGNILERFSAQQFPDLHSELNLSSLELGDSALYFCASSVGSTSYGYTFGSGTRLTVV.

There are a few counts of this clone. The gene calls are TRBV27 and TRBJ1-2, with D possibly being TRBD1 (6 bases). The CDR3 runs 12 residues. Germline CDR1 and CDR2: MNHEY and SMNVEV (reference sequence). Trimming cost V 4 bases and J 8 bases, with 11 bases left between them. As DNA, the CDR3 is TGTGCCAGCAGTTCCCCAGGGGAGGGCTACACCTTC. Its protein is CASSSPGEGYTF.

V is TRBV12-5 and J is TRBJ2-5; 8 positions agree with TRBD1. After removal of 3 bases from V and 2 bases from J, the junction contained 5 bases not matched to a gene. CDR1 is LGHNT, CDR2 FRNRAP, per germline. The CDR3 consists of 15 residues. The chain's CDR3 is CASGLIQGVQETQYF. CDR3 DNA: TGTGCTAGTGGTTTAATACAGGGGGTACAAGAGACCCAGTACTTC.

The chain has TRBV27 and TRBJ1-2; D possibly corresponds to TRBD1 (6 bases). The CDR3 is made up of 13 amino acids. Trimming removed 0 bases at V and 8 bases at J, with 10 bases between. Germline CDR1 is MNHEY and CDR2 is SMNVEV (reference sequence). Here the CDR3 DNA reads TGTGCCAGCAGTTTATCCCTAGGGGGAGGCTACACCTTC. It is translated as CASSLSLGGGYTF.

The chain employs TRBV6-1 and TRBJ1-1, with D unclear. The germline V gene has CDR1 MNHNS and CDR2 SASEGT. The CDR3 extends over 13 amino acids. The germline V and J ends were trimmed by 2 bases and 7 bases, with 11 bases remaining between them. CDR3 loop: CASSELGRNEAFF. The CDR3 DNA follows: TGTGCCAGCAGTGAACTGGGGAGGAATGAAGCTTTCTTT.

V is TRBV27 and J is TRBJ2-5; maybe TRBD2 (5 bases). Trimming left V 5 bases short and J 5 bases short, with 18 bases between. The CDR3 spans 15 residues. Germline V gene lookup returns CDR1 MNHEY and CDR2 SMNVEV (reference sequence). The chain's CDR3 is CASSRLDGLPETQYF. The DNA of the CDR3 is TGTGCCAGCAGTCGACTTGACGGACTCCCCGAGACCCAGTACTTC.

The genes are TRBV7-9 and TRBJ1-2, with a tentative D call TRBD1 (6 bases). Germline loops: CDR1 SEHNR, CDR2 FQNEAQ (reference sequence). This CDR3 has 13 amino acids. V was cut by 7 bases and J by 5 bases, with 14 bases left in between. CDR3 region: CASTLTRGYGYTF. The CDR3 nucleotides read TGTGCCAGCACTTTAACGAGGGGGTATGGCTACACCTTC.

The chain links TRBV2 to TRBJ1-1; weak D call: TRBD1 (6 bases). The CDR3 spans 16 residues. Trimming took off 3 bases at V and 11 bases at J, with 25 bases between the two ends. Germline V gene sequence: CDR1 SNHLY, CDR2 FYNNEI. The CDR3 is CASSDRSNRDLLQAFF. In nucleotides, the CDR3 is TGTGCCAGCAGTGACCGATCGAACAGGGATCTCTTACAGGCTTTCTTT.

This clone has just one count. This chain uses TRBV30 with TRBJ2-3; maybe TRBD2 (5 bases). Deletions cut 7 bases from V and 0 bases from J, with 11 bases between. This CDR3 spans 13 amino acids. Germline loops: CDR1 GTSNPN, CDR2 SVGIG (reference sequence). CDR3 DNA sequence: TGTGCCTACACGGGGTTAAGCACAGATACGCAGTATTTT. Its translation is CAYTGLSTDTQYF.

This chain joins TRBV3-1 (or the pseudogene TRBV3-2) and TRBJ1-4; D remains unclear. This CDR3 has 13 amino acids. The germline gives CDR1 LGHDT, CDR2 YNNKEL (reference sequence). V gave up 4 bases and J gave up 8 bases, with 11 bases separating them. The CDR3 DNA reads TGTGCCAGCAGCCCCGGGTTGTGGGAAAAACTGTTTTTT. It yields the protein CASSPGLWEKLFF.

V is TRBV19 and J is TRBJ1-1, with 9 bases lining up with TRBD1. V lost 8 bases, J lost 6 bases, and 1 base stayed unmatched. The CDR3 is 11 amino acids. Germline CDR1 and CDR2: LNHDA and SQIVND (reference sequence). CDR3 nucleotide sequence: TGTGCCAGTGGGACAGGGTCTGAAGCTTTCTTT. It specifies CASGTGSEAFF.

The chain combines TRBV19 with TRBJ2-3; D is perhaps TRBD1 (5 bases). Trimming took 4 bases from V and 1 from J, leaving 9 bases between them. This CDR3 is built from 14 residues. The V gene's germline CDR1 is LNHDA and CDR2 SQIVND (reference sequence). In DNA form, the CDR3 reads TGTGCCAGTAGTAAGGCAGGGCGCACAGATACGCAGTATTTT. Translated: CASSKAGRTDTQYF.

The chain employs TRBV6-5 and TRBJ1-5; unclear D gene. The V end was cut by 7 bases, the J end by 6 bases, with 13 bases between. The CDR3 is made up of 13 amino acids. Per germline, CDR1 MNHEY and CDR2 SVGAGI. CDR3 amino acids: CASTQVLGQPQHF. The CDR3 nucleotides are TGTGCCAGCACCCAGGTTCTGGGTCAGCCCCAGCATTTT.

The chain uses TRBV7-2 and TRBJ1-3; D call uncertain. Trimming removed 4 bases at V and 3 bases at J, with 16 bases between. The CDR3 consists of 16 residues. The germline V gene encodes CDR1 SGHTA and CDR2 FQGNSA. CDR3: CASSSRRSDFGNTIYF. CDR3 nucleotides: TGTGCCAGCAGCTCGAGGCGGAGCGACTTTGGAAACACCATATATTTT.

This clone has just one count. The J gene is TRBJ2-5, the V gene TRBV2; TRBD2 aligns across 11 bases. The germline V gene has CDR1 SNHLY and CDR2 FYNNEI. CDR3 length: 14 residues. Trimming at V came to 4 bases and at J to 5 bases, leaving 3 bases not matched to a gene. The CDR3 nucleotides are TGTGCCAGCAGTGGACTAGCGGGGTTTGAGACCCAGTACTTC. This translates into CASSGLAGFETQYF.

The sample holds one count of this clone. The chain carries TRBV5-4 and TRBJ1-2; no reliable D call. CDR3 length equals 16 residues. The V gene's germline CDR1 is SGHNT and CDR2 YYREEE (reference sequence). V shed 5 bases and J shed 0 bases, with 17 bases lying between them. CDR3 amino acids: CASSFRRSLTNYGYTF. The CDR3 DNA follows: TGTGCCAGCAGTTTCAGAAGATCGCTGACTAACTATGGCTACACCTTC.

The chain is built from TRBV6-1 and TRBJ1-2, with D perhaps TRBD1 (6 bases). Germline CDR1 reads MNHNS; CDR2 reads SASEGT. This CDR3 contains 16 residues. V was shortened by 0 bases and J by 4 bases, with 15 bases between the two germline ends. The chain's CDR3 is CASSEAWAGETYGYTF. CDR3 in DNA: TGTGCCAGCAGTGAAGCGTGGGCAGGGGAGACCTATGGCTACACCTTC.